This is a list of T cell receptor beta chains from one sample in a study of T cells expressing NK-cell markers. TCRdb re-called the 5' RACE reads and gives one entry per CDR3 protein, without DNA. The sample has 200,000 to 300,000 distinct CDR3 sequences. What was sequenced was blood T cells: a sorted CD56 or NKG2C T cell subset, CD4+ or CD8+ T cells, or bulk PBMC T cells (not recorded which). The receptor set was obtained from a man aged 18 to 35 in good health. CDR3s include the opening cysteine and the closing phenylalanine or tryptophan. Each record gives: J gene, V gene, CDR3 protein.

>TRBJ2-1|TRBV19
CASSPGSLREQFF
>TRBJ2-1|TRBV12-3/TRBV12-4
CASSLRAGAHEQFF
>TRBJ2-5|TRBV7-9
CASSQTTGLRQETQYF
>TRBJ1-2|TRBV5-6
CASSLGQSLGGGYTF
>TRBJ2-1|TRBV30
CAWIYRYEQFF
>TRBJ2-1|TRBV12-3/TRBV12-4
CASSHTASGNEQFF
>TRBJ1-2|TRBV12-3/TRBV12-4
CASNGQGKNYGYTF
>TRBJ1-2|TRBV20-1
CSAWDLELNYGYTF
>TRBJ2-7|TRBV12-3/TRBV12-4
CASSSRTGQLGTEQYF
>TRBJ1-1|TRBV5-4
CASSPGTAMNTEAFF
>TRBJ2-7|TRBV19
CASSIFRGPRYEQYF
>TRBJ2-1|TRBV12-3/TRBV12-4
CASSPSGLADNEQFF
>TRBJ2-7|TRBV20-1
CSARQVSNEQYF
>TRBJ2-1|TRBV6-2/TRBV6-3
CASSNPGTRVVDEQFF
>TRBJ2-7|TRBV29-1
CSTGLAGGKSYEQYF
>TRBJ2-7|TRBV7-6
CASSLALADSYEQYF
>TRBJ2-1|TRBV12-3/TRBV12-4
CASSPWEREPEQFF
>TRBJ2-7|TRBV20-1
CSANLAGRYYEQYF
>TRBJ1-1|TRBV9
CASSARDREAFF
>TRBJ1-6|TRBV14
CASSHRAYNSPLHF
>TRBJ1-6|TRBV5-4
CASSLDEGGIHNSPLHF
>TRBJ1-2|TRBV20-1
CSAREGSLSYGYTF